The rows below give T cell receptor beta chains drawn from one sample of a study of cytomegalovirus exposure and HLA in healthy donors. TCRdb's copy holds only in-frame clones and misses some; the assay was immunoSEQ multiplex PCR. In the table there are some 190,000 clones, 75% to 85% of which are singletons. The sample consisted of PBMCs. The receptors come from a young woman in good health and CMV-seropositive. Both conserved end residues are part of each CDR3. A D gene is named only where the DNA matches it firmly. For some rows the clone size is stated as once, few or many, or as a class when expanded; others skip it.

D gene,V gene,J gene,clone size,CDR3 protein,CDR3 DNA
-,TRBV7-6,TRBJ2-5,-,CASSLGVEETQYF,TGTGCCAGCAGCCTAGGCGTTGAGGAGACCCAGTACTTC
-,TRBV2,TRBJ2-7,-,CASSEGQRLTYEQYF,TGTGCCAGCAGTGAAGGGCAGCGCCTTACCTACGAGCAGTACTTC
-,TRBV9,TRBJ2-1,-,CASSVGDSSYNEQFF,TGTGCCAGCAGCGTAGGAGACAGCTCCTACAATGAGCAGTTCTTC
-,TRBV5-1,TRBJ1-6,-,CASSPGSSSYNSPLHF,TGCGCCAGCAGCCCAGGGTCGAGCTCCTATAATTCACCCCTCCACTTT
-,TRBV30,TRBJ2-3,-,CAWSVLERERPTDTQYF,TGTGCCTGGAGTGTATTGGAGAGAGAACGACCCACAGATACGCAGTATTTT
-,TRBV7-6,TRBJ2-5,-,CASSLGQGETQYF,TGTGCCAGCAGCTTAGGCCAGGGAGAGACCCAGTACTTC
TRBD1,TRBV2,TRBJ2-7,few,CASSTGTVRTYEQYF,TGTGCCAGCAGTACCGGGACAGTCAGGACCTACGAGCAGTACTTC
TRBD1,TRBV30,TRBJ2-7,-,CAWSVNRGPSEQYF,TGTGCCTGGAGTGTTAACAGGGGACCCTCCGAGCAGTACTTC
TRBD2,TRBV18,TRBJ2-7,-,CASSPERGASYEQYF,TGTGCCAGCTCACCAGAGCGGGGGGCCTCCTACGAGCAGTACTTC
TRBD2,TRBV19,TRBJ2-7,few,CASSTGLAVYEQYF,TGTGCCAGTAGTACGGGACTAGCGGTTTACGAGCAGTACTTC
-,TRBV20-1,TRBJ2-3,-,CSAISRTQYF,TGCAGTGCGATTAGCCGGACGCAGTATTTT
-,TRBV4-1,TRBJ1-6,-,CASSPRTVAGRQPLHF,TGCGCCAGCAGCCCACGGACGGTGGCAGGGAGGCAACCCCTCCACTTT
TRBD2,TRBV25-1,TRBJ2-1,-,CASSVGTSGPYNEQFF,TGTGCCAGCAGTGTTGGGACTAGCGGCCCCTACAATGAGCAGTTCTTC
-,TRBV5-1,TRBJ2-2,few,CASSFSEVARELFF,TGCGCCAGCAGCTTCTCCGAGGTCGCGCGGGAGCTGTTTTTT
-,TRBV7-9,TRBJ1-1,-,CSSSLPGFPEAFF,TGTTCCAGCAGCTTACCAGGGTTCCCTGAAGCTTTCTTT
TRBD1,TRBV19,TRBJ1-1,few,CASSTTGRTEAFF,TGTGCCAGTAGCACGACAGGGAGGACTGAAGCTTTCTTT
TRBD1,TRBV19,TRBJ2-7,-,CASSRAGTGALEQYF,TGTGCCAGTAGTAGGGCCGGGACAGGTGCCTTGGAGCAGTACTTC
-,TRBV6-1,TRBJ2-5,once,CASSEQEGGAQYF,TGTGCCAGCAGTGAACAAGAGGGGGGGGCCCAGTACTTC
TRBD1,TRBV7-9,TRBJ2-5,few,CASSLPGQGAGETQYF,TGTGCCAGCAGCCTGCCGGGACAGGGGGCCGGAGAGACCCAGTACTTC
-,TRBV28,TRBJ1-1,few,CATTRGYTEAFF,TGTGCCACCACTCGGGGGTACACTGAAGCTTTCTTT
-,TRBV7-9,TRBJ1-1,-,CASSLAGRGTEAFF,TGTGCCAGCAGCTTAGCCGGTCGAGGCACTGAAGCTTTCTTT
-,TRBV11-2,TRBJ2-6,few,CASSLGGLGANVLTF,TGTGCCAGCAGCTTAGGGGGGCTCGGGGCCAACGTCCTGACTTTC
TRBD2,TRBV7-9,TRBJ2-7,few,CASSPTRSGRGVREQYF,TGTGCCAGCAGCCCAACCCGGTCGGGGCGGGGGGTCCGCGAGCAGTACTTC
-,TRBV6-5,TRBJ2-3,-,CASSYGRGMIGDTQYF,TGTGCCAGCAGTTACGGTCGGGGAATGATAGGAGATACGCAGTATTTT
TRBD1,TRBV30,TRBJ1-6,-,CAWLGQANSPLHF,TGTGCCTGGTTGGGACAGGCCAATTCACCCCTCCACTTT
TRBD1,TRBV18,TRBJ2-7,-,CASSPIVSGQGSPYEQYF,TGTGCCAGCTCACCGATCGTATCGGGACAGGGAAGCCCCTACGAGCAGTACTTC
TRBD1,TRBV4-3,TRBJ2-7,-,CASSRQGAVGYEQYF,TGCGCCAGCAGCCGACAGGGGGCAGTGGGCTACGAGCAGTACTTC
-,TRBV9,TRBJ1-4,once,CASSPQGTNEKLFF,TGTGCCAGCAGCCCACAGGGTACTAATGAAAAACTGTTTTTT
TRBD1,TRBV27,TRBJ2-3,few,CASTRTGVDTQYF,TGTGCCAGCACCCGGACAGGGGTAGATACGCAGTATTTT
-,TRBV6-6,TRBJ2-5,-,CASTRVAGTQYF,TGTGCCAGCACCAGGGTAGCCGGGACCCAGTACTTC
-,TRBV5-4,TRBJ2-1,once,CASSLNGGYNEQFF,TGTGCCAGCAGCTTGAACGGGGGCTACAATGAGCAGTTCTTC
-,TRBV7-4,TRBJ2-7,-,CASSSQSQSYEQYF,TGTGCCAGCAGCTCTCAATCACAGTCCTACGAGCAGTACTTC
-,TRBV18,TRBJ2-5,-,CASSPDRQETQYF,TGTGCCAGCTCCCCCGACAGGCAAGAGACCCAGTACTTC
-,TRBV6-5,TRBJ2-2,-,CASSPQGGETGELFF,TGTGCCAGCAGCCCACAGGGAGGGGAAACCGGGGAGCTGTTTTTT
TRBD1,TRBV27,TRBJ2-1,-,CASSRQGAYNEQFF,TGTGCCAGCAGTCGACAGGGAGCCTACAATGAGCAGTTCTTC
TRBD1,TRBV9,TRBJ1-3,-,CASGTGGRGNTIYF,TGTGCCAGCGGAACAGGGGGCCGGGGAAACACCATATATTTT
-,TRBV7-9,TRBJ2-6,-,CSSSSRAGGANVLTF,TGTTCCAGCAGCTCTCGGGCGGGCGGGGCCAACGTCCTGACTTTC
TRBD1,TRBV30,TRBJ1-6,-,CAWSLDRDGIYNSPLHF,TGTGCCTGGAGTTTGGACAGGGACGGGATCTATAATTCACCCCTCCACTTT
-,TRBV2,TRBJ2-3,once,CASSAPAYTTDTQYF,TGTGCCAGCAGTGCCCCAGCGTATACCACAGATACGCAGTATTTT
TRBD1,TRBV9,TRBJ1-4,-,CASSVDTGGHEKLFF,TGTGCCAGCAGCGTAGATACAGGGGGTCATGAAAAACTGTTTTTT
-,TRBV6-5,TRBJ2-5,-,CASSYGAGETQYF,TGTGCCAGCAGTTATGGAGCTGGAGAGACCCAGTACTTC
-,TRBV5-4,TRBJ1-2,few,CASSLRSPGGGYGYTF,TGTGCCAGCAGCTTGCGGAGTCCGGGAGGGGGCTATGGCTACACCTTC
-,TRBV4-3,TRBJ2-7,-,CASSQDWAKYYEQYF,TGCGCCAGCAGCCAAGATTGGGCGAAATACTACGAGCAGTACTTC
TRBD1,TRBV7-2,TRBJ2-3,-,CASSRQTGVTDTQYF,TGTGCCAGCAGCCGACAGACAGGGGTTACAGATACGCAGTATTTT
TRBD1,TRBV9,TRBJ2-5,-,CASSVAPAAGTGEETQYF,TGTGCCAGCAGCGTAGCTCCCGCTGCCGGGACAGGAGAAGAGACCCAGTACTTC
-,TRBV11-3,TRBJ1-1,-,CASSPDIINTEAFF,TGTGCCAGCAGCCCCGACATTATTAACACTGAAGCTTTCTTT
TRBD1,TRBV7-3,TRBJ2-5,-,CASSPGQAQETQYF,TGTGCCAGCAGCCCTGGACAGGCCCAAGAGACCCAGTACTTC
TRBD2,TRBV2,TRBJ2-2,-,CASSGPLYRGGIGELFF,TGTGCCAGCAGTGGCCCCCTGTACCGGGGGGGAATCGGGGAGCTGTTTTTT
-,TRBV28,TRBJ2-7,few,CASSFSGSSYEQYF,TGTGCCAGCAGTTTTTCAGGCAGCTCCTACGAGCAGTACTTC
TRBD2,TRBV4-3,TRBJ2-1,once,CASSPIAGGNNEQFF,TGCGCCAGCAGCCCGATTGCGGGGGGGAACAATGAGCAGTTCTTC
-,TRBV13,TRBJ2-7,-,CASSLGATYEQYF,TGTGCCAGCAGCTTAGGGGCAACCTACGAGCAGTACTTC
TRBD1,TRBV11-2,TRBJ2-7,-,CASSLLQGAGEQYF,TGTGCCAGCAGCTTACTTCAGGGGGCGGGGGAGCAGTACTTC